This T cell receptor beta chain comes out of a study of CD8+CD57+ T cells in acquired aplastic anemia. The study, taken as a whole, reports: Patients shared some 30 CD8+ CDR3 sequences with controls.

The TCR beta profiling, which covered VDJ combination and CDR3 sequence, was carried out using genomic DNA as the template. TCRdb processed the reads anew with MiXCR; each CDR3 protein has one entry. This sample has about 130,000 distinct CDR3 sequences, with 48% found just once. CDR3 size: 12 residues. V lost 3 bases and J 8 bases, leaving 7 bases between the germline ends. The germline CDR1 and CDR2 sequences are KGHSH and LQKENI. This clonotype was seen at least ten times. As yet, its antigen is unknown. This chain links TRBV18 with TRBJ1-4; D remains unclear. The receptor was isolated from a human donor in good health, serving as a control. The sample was sorted CD4+, CD8+, or CD8+CD57+ T cells (not recorded which) from PBMCs. CDR3 sequence reads: CASSPQEEKLFF. For the CDR3, the DNA is TGTGCCAGCTCACCTCAGGAGGAAAAACTGTTTTTT.